These 12 T cell receptor beta chains were sequenced from one sample in a study of cytomegalovirus exposure and HLA in healthy donors. In the PCR, 60 Vbeta and 13 Jbeta primers were used. Using immunoSEQ multiplex PCR, the repertoire was profiled, and TCRdb retains in-frame clones only, with some absent. The sample contains under 150,000 clones, 73% of which appear only once. The sequenced sample consisted of PBMCs. The receptors here all came from a human donor in good health.

This clone was counted between two and nine times. The chain recombines TRBV10-3 with TRBJ2-1; TRBD1 aligns across 9 bases. Germline loops: CDR1 ENHRY, CDR2 SYGVKD. V lost 4 bases and J lost 5; bases outside the gene matches: 3. This CDR3 has 14 amino acids. CDR3 in amino acids: CAISGDRVHNEQFF. The CDR3 nucleotides are TGTGCCATCAGTGGGGACAGGGTACACAATGAGCAGTTCTTC.

This chain uses TRBV21-1 with TRBJ2-7; the D call TRBD2 from the table was never checked on the DNA. TRBV21-1 is termed a pseudogene. The CDR3 extends over 15 amino acids. The DNA for the CDR3 is TGTGCCAGCAGCAGAAGCGGGCAGTGGGACTACGAGCAGTACTTC. Translating it yields CASSRSGQWDYEQYF.

This rearrangement joins TRBV18 to TRBJ1-2, with 9 positions matching TRBD1. The germline V gene has CDR1 KGHSH and CDR2 LQKENI. V shed 4 bases and J 2 bases; nucleotides not matched to a gene: 5. The CDR3 has 15 amino acids. The CDR3 protein is CASSLHRGRNYGYTF. The CDR3 DNA follows: TGTGCCAGCTCACTACACAGGGGGCGGAACTATGGCTACACCTTC.

This clone has only a few counts. The chain employs TRBV29-1 and TRBJ1-2; D possibly corresponds to TRBD1 (5 bases). V dropped 4 bases and J dropped 3 bases, with 6 bases sitting between them. CDR3 length: 11 residues. Germline CDR1 SQVTM, CDR2 ANQGSEA. CDR3 loop: CSVVGDYGYTF. In nucleotides, the CDR3 is TGCAGCGTTGTAGGGGACTATGGCTACACCTTC.

This clone was observed a handful of times. The rearrangement links TRBV7-9 to TRBJ1-4; TRBD1 might be the D (5 bases). Germline V CDR1 and CDR2: SEHNR, FQNEAQ (reference sequence). This CDR3 spans 11 amino acids. V gave up 4 bases and J gave up 8 bases, with 5 bases separating them. This chain's CDR3 is CASSSGEKLFF. The DNA for the CDR3 is TGTGCCAGCAGCTCAGGGGAAAAACTGTTTTTT.

On this clone: Other DNA sequences in this specimen translate into the identical CDR3. V gene TRBV2 combines with J gene TRBJ2-5, with D perhaps matching TRBD1 (5 bases). V lost 4 bases to trimming and J lost 5 bases, with 11 bases between them. The CDR3 has 13 residues. Looked up from germline, CDR1 is SNHLY and CDR2 is FYNNEI. CDR3 residues: CASSVRGGETQYF. CDR3 DNA: TGTGCCAGCAGTGTTAGGGGTGGGGAGACCCAGTACTTC.

The rearrangement joins TRBV2 to TRBJ2-1; 9 nucleotides agree with TRBD2. This CDR3 region has 15 residues. V gave up 8 bases and J gave up 8 bases; unmatched junction bases: 13. CDR1 SNHLY and CDR2 FYNNEI come from the germline V gene. The CDR3 coding sequence is TGTGCCAGCGCCTCAGGCGGGACTAGCTCCCATGAGCAGTTCTTC. This gives the protein CASASGGTSSHEQFF.

The chain links TRBV6-1 to TRBJ2-7; TRBD2 matches at 12 bases. The V gene's germline CDR1 is MNHNS and CDR2 SASEGT. This CDR3 region has 14 residues. J was trimmed by 9 bases and V by 7 bases; bases with no gene match: 10. The chain's CDR3 is CASMGTSGSEGQYF. Here the CDR3 DNA reads TGTGCCAGCATGGGGACTAGCGGGTCCGAGGGGCAGTACTTC.

The V call is TRBV29-1, the J call TRBJ2-3; TRBD2 aligns across 10 bases. CDR3 length: 14 residues. V lost 4 bases, J lost 8 bases, and 9 bases stayed unmatched. Per the germline V gene, CDR1 is SQVTM and CDR2 is ANQGSEA. The CDR3: CSVVASGGAGTQYF. The CDR3 nucleotides are TGCAGCGTTGTAGCCAGCGGGGGGGCCGGTACGCAGTATTTT.

The genes are TRBV10-3 and TRBJ2-7; TRBD1 matches at 9 bases. Germline loops: CDR1 ENHRY, CDR2 SYGVKD. The ends lost 4 bases at V and 6 bases at J; junction bases unmatched: 4. This CDR3 is built from 13 residues. CDR3 sequence (DNA): TGTGCCATCAGTGGACAGGGGGAGGGCGAGCAGTACTTC. Protein: CAISGQGEGEQYF.

This chain uses TRBV6-5 with TRBJ2-7, with TRBD1 matching 7 bases. V lost 4 bases to trimming and J lost 6 bases; unmatched junction nucleotides: 6. The CDR3 loop spans 13 amino acids. Germline V gives CDR1 MNHEY, CDR2 SVGAGI. CDR3 sequence reads: CASSSVSGGEQYF. The CDR3 bases are TGTGCCAGCAGTTCTGTTTCAGGGGGCGAGCAGTACTTC.

The CDR3 DNA sequence: TGCGCCAGCAGCTTTGGACAGCCTCCGGAGACCCAGTACTTC. It yields the protein CASSFGQPPETQYF. The rearrangement joins TRBV5-1 to TRBJ2-5, with a possible D match to TRBD1 (6 bases). Trimming took off 2 bases at V and 5 bases at J, with 13 bases between the two ends. Germline-derived CDR1 and CDR2 are SGHRS and YFSETQ. The CDR3 extends over 14 amino acids.